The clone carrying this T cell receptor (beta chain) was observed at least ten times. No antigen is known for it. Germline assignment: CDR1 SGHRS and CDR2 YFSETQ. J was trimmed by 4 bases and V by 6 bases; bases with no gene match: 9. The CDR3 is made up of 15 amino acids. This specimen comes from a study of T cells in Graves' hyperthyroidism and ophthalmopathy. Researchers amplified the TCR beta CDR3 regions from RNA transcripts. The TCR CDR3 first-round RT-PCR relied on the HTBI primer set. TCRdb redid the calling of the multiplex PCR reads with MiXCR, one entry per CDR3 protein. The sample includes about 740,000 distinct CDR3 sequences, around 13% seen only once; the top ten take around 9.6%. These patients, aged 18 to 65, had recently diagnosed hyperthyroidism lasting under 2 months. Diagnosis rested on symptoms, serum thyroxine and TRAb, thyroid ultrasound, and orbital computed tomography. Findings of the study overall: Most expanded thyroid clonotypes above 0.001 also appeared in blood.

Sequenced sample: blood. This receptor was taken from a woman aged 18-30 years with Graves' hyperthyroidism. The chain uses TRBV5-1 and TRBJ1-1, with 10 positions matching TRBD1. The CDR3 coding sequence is TGCGCCAGCATTCGGACAGGGGGAAAATCCACTGAAGCTTTCTTT. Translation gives CASIRTGGKSTEAFF.